This T cell receptor beta chain stems from a study of T cell changes during pregnancy in multiple sclerosis. Only in-frame clones appear in the TCRdb table, and some are missing; sequencing was by immunoSEQ multiplex PCR. The repertoire has about 110,000 clones, just over 90% of them found once; the top ten carry 3.5%. This CDR3 region has 15 residues. Trimming pared 5 bases from V and 1 base from J, leaving 11 bases between. The germline V gene has CDR1 SGHNT and CDR2 YENEEA. The genes are TRBV11-3 and TRBJ2-2; maybe TRBD1 (5 bases). Here the sequenced sample was peripheral blood, taken after pregnancy. The receptor was isolated from a female donor with multiple sclerosis, enrolled in a pregnancy study. CDR3 nucleotides: TGTGCCAGCAGCCCCGACAGCCTGAACACCGGGGAGCTGTTTTTT. Translation: CASSPDSLNTGELFF.